This TCR beta chain originates from a study of cytomegalovirus exposure and HLA in healthy donors. General study points: According to an earlier analysis, most TCR beta V segments yielded productive rearrangements about 90% or about 30% of the time. In presence/absence analyses, roughly uniform sequencing depth across donors was assumed. A later analysis found that most CMV-associated TCR beta chains appeared HLA-restricted. Reports described diagnosis of cytomegalovirus status by the classifier as highly specific and sensitive.

Vbeta (60) and Jbeta (13) primers were used in the PCR. Generated by immunoSEQ multiplex PCR, the TCRdb table keeps only in-frame clones and is missing some. The profile shows roughly 100,000 clones, approximately 14% of them singletons. The CDR3 contains 15 residues. With 4 bases clipped from V and 1 base from J, the junction kept 7 bases outside the gene matches. Germline CDR1 and CDR2: SGHDT and YYEEEE. With regard to this clone: Antigen specificity is unknown.

The sample consisted of PBMCs. This chain connects TRBV5-6 to TRBJ1-1; 7 positions match TRBD1. The TCR was taken from a female donor in good health and CMV-seronegative. CDR3 sequence reads: CASSRTGVGNTEAFF. The CDR3, as DNA: TGTGCCAGCAGCAGGACAGGTGTGGGGAACACTGAAGCTTTCTTT.